This T cell receptor beta chain was profiled in a study of blood T cells in healthy people across ages. CDR3 length: 18 amino acids. Germline V CDR1 and CDR2: DFQATT, SNEGSKA (reference sequence). For the second PCR, which ran for about 7 to 11 cycles, a sample-barcoded 5' primer and a J-beta primer mix were used. TCRdb re-derived calls from the 5' RACE reads in MiXCR, one entry per CDR3 protein. Of hundreds of thousands of distinct CDR3 sequences listed, roughly 20% are singletons. This clonotype originated in an older man in good health. The sequencing sample was made of blood. V gene TRBV20-1 combines with J gene TRBJ2-5; 9 bases are shared with TRBD2. The J call may be wrong; the DNA end is better matched by TRBJ2-1. The CDR3 protein is CSAGGVTAGLADDNEQFF. The CDR3 nucleotides are TGCAGTGCTGGGGGGGTGACAGCGGGACTAGCAGACGACAATGAGCAGTTCTTC.